A selection of T cell receptor beta chains follows, all from one sample in a study of blood T cell repertoires in COVID-19. Produced via immunoSEQ multiplex PCR; TCRdb's table is partial and in-frame only. The data hold around 230,000 clones, with approximately 82% observed a single time. The sequenced sample consisted of peripheral blood. These receptors came from a man in his forties or fifties who had recovered from COVID-19. CDR3s include the opening cysteine and the closing phenylalanine or tryptophan. A D gene is named only where the DNA matches it firmly. A row's size may be missing; if present it is once, few, many or a size class.

D,size,J,V,DNA,CDR3
TRBD1,NA,TRBJ2-7,TRBV7-2,TGTGCCAGCAGGGTTCGGGACAGGGGCACTCACGAGCAGTACTTC,CASRVRDRGTHEQYF
TRBD1,NA,TRBJ1-5,TRBV6-2/TRBV6-3,TGTGCCAGCAGTGGGACAGGGGGGAATCAGCCCCAGCATTTT,CASSGTGGNQPQHF
TRBD1,NA,TRBJ2-5,TRBV3-1/TRBV3-2,TGTGCCAGCAGCCAACGCCACAGGGGTTCGTACTTC,CASSQRHRGSYF
NA,NA,TRBJ2-5,TRBV5-1,TGCGCCAGCAACAATGGTGTACGTGAAGAGACCCAGTACTTC,CASNNGVREETQYF
TRBD2,NA,TRBJ2-1,TRBV11-3,TGTGCCAGCAGCTCCAGACTAGCCTCCTACAATGAGCAGTTCTTC,CASSSRLASYNEQFF
NA,once,TRBJ1-5,TRBV18,TGTGCCAGCTCACCACAAGAGGGAGATCAGCCCCAGCATTTT,CASSPQEGDQPQHF
NA,NA,TRBJ1-2,TRBV6-5,TGTGCCAGCACCAAGACGGGTGACTATGGCTACACCTTC,CASTKTGDYGYTF
NA,NA,TRBJ1-1,TRBV21-1,TGTGCCAGCAGCGGCCGGGTCTCCGGGGATGGCACTGAAGCTTTCTTT,CASSGRVSGDGTEAFF
TRBD2,NA,TRBJ2-5,TRBV7-2,TGTGCCAGCAGCCCCGGGAGGGCCTCGAAGACCCAGTACTTC,CASSPGRASKTQYF
NA,NA,TRBJ2-5,TRBV4-3,TGCGCCAGCAGCCGAACGGGCGGGGAGACCCAGTACTTC,CASSRTGGETQYF
TRBD2,NA,TRBJ2-3,TRBV6-2/TRBV6-3,TGTGCCAGCAGTTATTGGCGGGGGGTGAGCACAGATACGCAGTATTTT,CASSYWRGVSTDTQYF
NA,NA,TRBJ1-1,TRBV29-1,TGCAGCGTAAATGGGGGGGCTGAAGCTTTCTTT,CSVNGGAEAFF
TRBD2,NA,TRBJ2-1,TRBV4-3,TGCGCCAGTTCCGGGACTAGCTCCTACAATGAGCAGTTCTTC,CASSGTSSYNEQFF
NA,NA,TRBJ2-2,TRBV5-4,TGTGCCAGCAGCTTGGGAGGGGAGGCCACCGGGGAGCTGTTTTTT,CASSLGGEATGELFF
NA,few,TRBJ1-5,TRBV7-6,TGTGCCAGCAGCGCACGGTATGGTCAGCCCCAGCATTTT,CASSARYGQPQHF
TRBD2,NA,TRBJ2-2,TRBV9,TGTGCCAGCAGCGTCACAACTAGCGGGAGGGCGTCCGGGGAGCTGTTTTTT,CASSVTTSGRASGELFF
NA,NA,TRBJ2-1,TRBV18,TGTGCCAGCTCACCACCACTCGGTGGTGAGCAGTTCTTC,CASSPPLGGEQFF
TRBD1,NA,TRBJ1-1,TRBV20-1,TGCAGTGTTTTTATGACAGGGGAAGCTTTCTTT,CSVFMTGEAFF
NA,NA,TRBJ2-3,TRBV7-2,TGTGCCAGCAGCTTAGTAGCGGTCACAGATACGCAGTATTTT,CASSLVAVTDTQYF
NA,NA,TRBJ1-4,TRBV30,TGTGCCTGGACTTACAGACGAACTAATGAAAAACTGTTTTTT,CAWTYRRTNEKLFF
TRBD1,NA,TRBJ1-2,TRBV6-2/TRBV6-3,TGTGCCAGCAGTTGGCAGGACAGGTCCTATGGCTACACCTTC,CASSWQDRSYGYTF
NA,few,TRBJ1-5,TRBV6-2/TRBV6-3,TGTGCCAGCAGTTACTCGAGGCAGCCCCAGCATTTT,CASSYSRQPQHF
NA,NA,TRBJ1-6,TRBV19,TGTGCCAGTAGCGCAACCGGGGTAGCAGTTTCACCCCTCCACTTT,CASSATGVAVSPLHF
NA,NA,TRBJ1-2,TRBV12-5,TGTGCTAGTGGCCCCGGACTAAACTATGGCTACACCTTC,CASGPGLNYGYTF
TRBD1,NA,TRBJ1-2,TRBV5-6,TGTGCCAGCAGCCGACAGGGTGCCTACTATGGCTACACCTTC,CASSRQGAYYGYTF
TRBD1,NA,TRBJ2-7,TRBV10-3,TGTGCCATCAGTTCCCTTTCCCCCCGGACAGGGTATTACGAGCAGTACTTC,CAISSLSPRTGYYEQYF
NA,NA,TRBJ2-1,TRBV20-1,TGCAGTGCTAGTAGGGGGGGAGACAATGAGCAGTTCTTC,CSASRGGDNEQFF
TRBD1,NA,TRBJ1-1,TRBV4-1,TGCGCCAGCAGCCACGCCGGGACAGGAGAAGGTACTGAAGCTTTCTTT,CASSHAGTGEGTEAFF
TRBD1,NA,TRBJ2-1,TRBV28,TGTGCCAGCAACACGGGGACAGGGGGCCACAATGAGCAGTTCTTC,CASNTGTGGHNEQFF
NA,few,TRBJ1-2,TRBV5-6,TGTGCCAGCAGCTTAAGGGGTGAGAATGGCTACACCTTC,CASSLRGENGYTF
NA,NA,TRBJ1-5,TRBV2,TGTGCCAGCAGTCGTGATCAGCCCCAGCATTTT,CASSRDQPQHF
TRBD1,NA,TRBJ1-5,TRBV27,TGTGCCAGCAGTTTAACAGGGGATCAGCCCCAGCATTTT,CASSLTGDQPQHF
TRBD1,NA,TRBJ1-2,TRBV6-5,TGTGCCAGCAGCAGACAGGGTGCTAGCGGCTACACCTTC,CASSRQGASGYTF
NA,many,TRBJ1-1,TRBV7-9,TGTGCCAGCAGCTTATCCAGGGTGGACACTGAAGCTTTCTTT,CASSLSRVDTEAFF
NA,NA,TRBJ1-5,TRBV6-4,TGTGCCAGCAGTGACTCTAGGGGTCAGCCCCAGCATTTT,CASSDSRGQPQHF
NA,NA,TRBJ2-1,TRBV3-1/TRBV3-2,TGTGCCAGCAGCCAGGCAGGGGTCAGTGAGCAGTTCTTC,CASSQAGVSEQFF
NA,NA,TRBJ2-3,TRBV28,TGTGCCAGCAGTTTAGTCCCAGCGCTGTCGGATACGCAGTATTTT,CASSLVPALSDTQYF
NA,NA,TRBJ2-1,TRBV27,TGTGCCAGCAGTTTAGTCTACCGAAACAATGAGCAGTTCTTC,CASSLVYRNNEQFF
TRBD2,NA,TRBJ2-7,TRBV2,TGTGCCAGCAGTGAAACCACCCTAGCGGTCCCCTACGAGCAGTACTTC,CASSETTLAVPYEQYF
TRBD2,NA,TRBJ2-1,TRBV15,TGTGCCACCAGCAGAGGCGGTAGCGGGGATGATGAGCAGTTCTTC,CATSRGGSGDDEQFF
NA,NA,TRBJ2-5,TRBV9,TGTGCCAGCAGCGTAGAAAGCAACGGGGAGACCCAGTACTTC,CASSVESNGETQYF
TRBD1,NA,TRBJ1-1,TRBV6-5,TGTGCCAGCAGACACTTGGACAGGGCGAACACTGAAGCTTTCTTT,CASRHLDRANTEAFF
NA,NA,TRBJ1-4,TRBV30,TGTGCCTGGAGGGGACTGGCTGCAACTAATGAAAAACTGTTTTTT,CAWRGLAATNEKLFF
NA,NA,TRBJ2-1,TRBV29-1,TGCAGCGTCACGGGGTCTATAGTTGACTCCTACAATGAGCAGTTCTTC,CSVTGSIVDSYNEQFF
NA,NA,TRBJ1-6,TRBV11-3,TGTGCCAGCAGCCTCATGACAGTCGGATCACCCCTCCACTTT,CASSLMTVGSPLHF
NA,NA,TRBJ2-7,TRBV18,TGTGCCAGCTCACCACCAACTAGCAACGAGCAGTACTTC,CASSPPTSNEQYF
NA,few,TRBJ2-4,TRBV27,TGTGCCAGCAGTTTATCGTGGTACAGGGCCCAAAACATTCAGTACTTC,CASSLSWYRAQNIQYF
NA,NA,TRBJ2-7,TRBV9,TGTGCCAGCAGCGTAGGTAACTACAACTACGAGCAGTACTTC,CASSVGNYNYEQYF
TRBD1,once,TRBJ2-7,TRBV4-2,TGTGCCAGCAGCCAAGAAAGGACAGGGTACTACGAGCAGTACTTC,CASSQERTGYYEQYF
NA,many,TRBJ1-2,TRBV29-1,TGCAGCGTTGAAGATCTGGCAGGGATAGGGTATGGCTACACCTTC,CSVEDLAGIGYGYTF
NA,NA,TRBJ2-2,TRBV30,TGTGCCTGGAGTGCTTTTGGCTCCGGGGAGCTGTTTTTT,CAWSAFGSGELFF
NA,NA,TRBJ1-1,TRBV12-3/TRBV12-4,TGTGCCAGCAGTTTCGCGGTGAACACTGAAGCTTTCTTT,CASSFAVNTEAFF
TRBD1,NA,TRBJ1-4,TRBV11-2,TGTGCCAGCAGCGCGACAGGGGCTCGAGAAAAACTGTTTTTT,CASSATGAREKLFF
TRBD2,NA,TRBJ2-3,TRBV5-1,TGCGCCAGCAGCCTGGGGCGGGGGGGCTCAGATACGCAGTATTTT,CASSLGRGGSDTQYF
NA,NA,TRBJ1-1,TRBV20-1,TGCAGTGCTAGTCCGTATCGGACAGCCGGTGAGGCTTTCTTT,CSASPYRTAGEAFF
TRBD1,NA,TRBJ1-4,TRBV3-1/TRBV3-2,TGTGCCAGCAGCCTGGGGGGACAGGGTCGTGGAAAACTGTTTTTT,CASSLGGQGRGKLFF
NA,few,TRBJ2-2,TRBV5-1,TGCGCCAGCAGCTTGTACAGCCGACTAGGTACCGGGGAGCTGTTTTTT,CASSLYSRLGTGELFF
TRBD1,NA,TRBJ1-4,TRBV27,TGTGCCAGCAGTTTGGGGACAGCATCGGAAAAACTGTTTTTT,CASSLGTASEKLFF
NA,NA,TRBJ1-1,TRBV3-1/TRBV3-2,TGTGCCAGCAGCCAAGGGAGAGAGAACACTGAAGCTTTCTTT,CASSQGRENTEAFF